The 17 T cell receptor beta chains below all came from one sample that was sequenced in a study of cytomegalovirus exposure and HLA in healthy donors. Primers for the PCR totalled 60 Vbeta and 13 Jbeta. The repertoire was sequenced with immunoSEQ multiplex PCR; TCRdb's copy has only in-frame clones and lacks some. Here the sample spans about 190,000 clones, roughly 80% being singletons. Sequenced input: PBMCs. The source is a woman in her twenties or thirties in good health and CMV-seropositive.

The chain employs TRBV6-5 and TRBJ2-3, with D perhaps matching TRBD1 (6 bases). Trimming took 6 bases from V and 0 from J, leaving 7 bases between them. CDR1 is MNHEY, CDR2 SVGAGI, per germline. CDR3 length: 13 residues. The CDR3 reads CASRGGSTDTQYF. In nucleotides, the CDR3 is TGTGCCAGCAGAGGGGGTAGCACAGATACGCAGTATTTT.

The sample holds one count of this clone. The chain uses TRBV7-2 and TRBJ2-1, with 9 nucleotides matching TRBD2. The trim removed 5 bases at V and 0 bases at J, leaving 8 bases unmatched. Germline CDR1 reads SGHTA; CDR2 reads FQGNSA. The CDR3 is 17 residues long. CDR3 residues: CASSGDSGGSSYNEQFF. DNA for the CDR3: TGTGCCAGCAGCGGGGATAGCGGGGGTAGCTCCTACAATGAGCAGTTCTTC. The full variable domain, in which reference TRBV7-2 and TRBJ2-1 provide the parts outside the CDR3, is GAGVSQSPSNKVTEKGKDVELRCDPISGHTALYWYRQSLGQGLEFLIYFQGNSAPDKSGLPSDRFSAERTGGSVSTLTIQRTQQEDSAVYLCASSGDSGGSSYNEQFFGPGTRLTVL.

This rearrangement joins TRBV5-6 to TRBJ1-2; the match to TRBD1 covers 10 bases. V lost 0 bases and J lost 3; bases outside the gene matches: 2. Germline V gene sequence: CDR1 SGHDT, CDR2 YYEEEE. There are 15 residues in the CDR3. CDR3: CASSLAGQGYYGYTF. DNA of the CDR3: TGTGCCAGCAGCTTGGCGGGACAGGGGTACTATGGCTACACCTTC.

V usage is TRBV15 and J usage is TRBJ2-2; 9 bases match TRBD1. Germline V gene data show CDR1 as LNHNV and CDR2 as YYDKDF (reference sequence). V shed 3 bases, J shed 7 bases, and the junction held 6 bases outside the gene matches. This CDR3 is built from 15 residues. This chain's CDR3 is CATSSQGQGNGELFF. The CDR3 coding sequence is TGTGCCACCAGCAGCCAAGGACAGGGGAACGGGGAGCTGTTTTTT.

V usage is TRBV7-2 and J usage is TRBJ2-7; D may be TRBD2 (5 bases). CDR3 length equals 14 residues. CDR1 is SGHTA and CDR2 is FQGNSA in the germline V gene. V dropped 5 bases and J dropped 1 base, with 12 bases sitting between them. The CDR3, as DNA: TGTGCCAGCAGCCAAGATCGGGGTTCCTACGAGCAGTACTTC. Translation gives CASSQDRGSYEQYF.

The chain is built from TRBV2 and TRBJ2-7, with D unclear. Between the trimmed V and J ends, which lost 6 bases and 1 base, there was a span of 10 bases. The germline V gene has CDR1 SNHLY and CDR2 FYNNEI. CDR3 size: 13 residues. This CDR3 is CASRQSGSYEQYF. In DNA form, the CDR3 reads TGTGCCAGCAGACAGAGTGGGTCCTACGAGCAGTACTTC. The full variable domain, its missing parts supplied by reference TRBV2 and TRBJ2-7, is EPEVTQTPSHQVTQMGQEVILRCVPISNHLYFYWYRQILGQKVEFLVSFYNNEISEKSEIFDDQFSVERPDGSNFTLKIRSTKLEDSAMYFCASRQSGSYEQYFGPGTRLTVT.

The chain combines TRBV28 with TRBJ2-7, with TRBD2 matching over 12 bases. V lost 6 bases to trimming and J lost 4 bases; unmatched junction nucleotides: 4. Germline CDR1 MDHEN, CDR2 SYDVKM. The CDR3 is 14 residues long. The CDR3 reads CASRLAGGEYEQYF. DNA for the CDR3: TGTGCCAGCAGGCTAGCGGGAGGGGAATACGAGCAGTACTTC. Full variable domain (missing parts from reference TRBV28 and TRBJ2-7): DVKVTQSSRYLVKRTGEKVFLECVQDMDHENMFWYRQDPGLGLRLIYFSYDVKMKEKGDIPEGYSVSREKKERFSLILESASTNQTSMYLCASRLAGGEYEQYFGPGTRLTVT.

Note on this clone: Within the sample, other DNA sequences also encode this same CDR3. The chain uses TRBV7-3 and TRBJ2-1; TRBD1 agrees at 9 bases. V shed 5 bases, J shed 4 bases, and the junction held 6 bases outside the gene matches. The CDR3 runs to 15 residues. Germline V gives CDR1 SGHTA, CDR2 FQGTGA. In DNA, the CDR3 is TGTGCCAGCAGCGTCGACAGGGGGGAATACAATGAGCAGTTCTTC. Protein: CASSVDRGEYNEQFF.

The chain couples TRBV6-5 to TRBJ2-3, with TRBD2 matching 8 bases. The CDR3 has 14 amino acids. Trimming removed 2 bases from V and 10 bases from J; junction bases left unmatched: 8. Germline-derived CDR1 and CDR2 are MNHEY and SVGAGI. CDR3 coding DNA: TGTGCCAGCAGTTACAGCCAAATAGCGGGACCGCAGTATTTT. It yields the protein CASSYSQIAGPQYF.

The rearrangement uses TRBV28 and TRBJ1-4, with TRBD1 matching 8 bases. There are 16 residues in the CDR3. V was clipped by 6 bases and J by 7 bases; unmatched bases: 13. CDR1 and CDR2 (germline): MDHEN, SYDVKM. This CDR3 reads CASRRIRGRVGEKLFF. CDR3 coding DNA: TGTGCCAGCAGACGGATCAGGGGGCGCGTGGGTGAAAAACTGTTTTTT.

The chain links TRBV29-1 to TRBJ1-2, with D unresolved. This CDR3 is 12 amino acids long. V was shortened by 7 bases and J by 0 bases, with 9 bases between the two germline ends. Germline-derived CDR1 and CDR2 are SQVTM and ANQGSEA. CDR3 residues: CSAGGANYGYTF. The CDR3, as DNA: TGCAGCGCCGGCGGAGCTAACTATGGCTACACCTTC.

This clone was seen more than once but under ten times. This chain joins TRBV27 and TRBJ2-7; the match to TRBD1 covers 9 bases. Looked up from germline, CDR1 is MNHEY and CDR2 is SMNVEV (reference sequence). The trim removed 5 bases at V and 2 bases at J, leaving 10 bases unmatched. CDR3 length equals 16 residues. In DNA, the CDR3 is TGTGCCAGCAGTCCGCCGGGACAGGGACCTGCCTACGAGCAGTACTTC. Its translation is CASSPPGQGPAYEQYF.

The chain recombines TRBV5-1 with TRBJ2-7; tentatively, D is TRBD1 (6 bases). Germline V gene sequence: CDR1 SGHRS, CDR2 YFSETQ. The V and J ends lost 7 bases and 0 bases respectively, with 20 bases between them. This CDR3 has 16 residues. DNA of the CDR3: TGCGCCAGCCAATATTCCCCGACAGGAGGCTCCTACGAGCAGTACTTC. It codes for CASQYSPTGGSYEQYF.

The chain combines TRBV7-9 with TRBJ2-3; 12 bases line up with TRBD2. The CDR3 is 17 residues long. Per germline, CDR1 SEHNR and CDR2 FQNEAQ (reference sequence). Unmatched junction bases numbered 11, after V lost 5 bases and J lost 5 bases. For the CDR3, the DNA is TGTGCCAGCAGCCCTAGTAAGACTAGCGGGAGTCAAGATACGCAGTATTTT. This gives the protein CASSPSKTSGSQDTQYF.

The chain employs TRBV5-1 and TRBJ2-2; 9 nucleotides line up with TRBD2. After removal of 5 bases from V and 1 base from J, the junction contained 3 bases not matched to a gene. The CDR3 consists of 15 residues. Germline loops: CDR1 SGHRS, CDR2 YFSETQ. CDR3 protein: CASRVTSGNTGELFF. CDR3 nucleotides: TGCGCCAGCAGGGTGACTAGCGGGAACACCGGGGAGCTGTTTTTT. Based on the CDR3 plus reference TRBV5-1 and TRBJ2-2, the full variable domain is KAGVTQTPRYLIKTRGQQVTLSCSPISGHRSVSWYQQTPGQGLQFLFEYFSETQRNKGNFPGRFSGRQFSNSRSEMNVSTLELGDSALYLCASRVTSGNTGELFFGEGSRLTVL.

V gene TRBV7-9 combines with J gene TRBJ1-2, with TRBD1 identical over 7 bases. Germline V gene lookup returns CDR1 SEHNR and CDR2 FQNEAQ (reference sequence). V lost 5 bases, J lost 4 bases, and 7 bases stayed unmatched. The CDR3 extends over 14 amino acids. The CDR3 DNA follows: TGTGCCAGCAGCCGAGAGGACAGGTTCTATGGCTACACCTTC. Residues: CASSREDRFYGYTF. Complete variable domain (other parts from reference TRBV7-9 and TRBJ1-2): DTGVSQNPRHKITKRGQNVTFRCDPISEHNRLYWYRQTLGQGPEFLTYFQNEAQLEKSRLLSDRFSAERPKGSFSTLEIQRTEQGDSAMYLCASSREDRFYGYTFGSGTRLTVV.

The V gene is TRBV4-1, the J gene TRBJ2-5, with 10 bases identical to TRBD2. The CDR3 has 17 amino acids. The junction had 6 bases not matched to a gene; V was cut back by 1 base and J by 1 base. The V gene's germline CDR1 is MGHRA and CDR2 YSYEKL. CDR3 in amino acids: CASSQGKTSGTQETQYF. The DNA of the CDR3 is TGCGCCAGCAGCCAAGGGAAAACTAGCGGGACCCAAGAGACCCAGTACTTC.